The sample holds one count of the clone carrying this TCR beta chain. Its antigen is not known. V lost 8 bases and J 7 bases, leaving 11 bases between the germline ends. The CDR3 runs to 12 residues. Germline V gene data show CDR1 as MNHEY and CDR2 as SVGAGI. Assay used: immunoSEQ multiplex PCR; TCRdb lists only in-frame clones, some missing. The sample holds about 92,000 clones, just over 90% seen once. The data stem from a study of T cell responses to AZD1222 COVID-19 vaccine. Study-wide findings and caveats: Within unmutated variant regions lay the reported targets of nearly half of spike-specific TCRs. Clonal diversity may have been underestimated, and the donors were mostly white British, with more females than males.

The input for sequencing was peripheral blood, taken on day 0 of AZD1222 vaccination. The chain carries TRBV6-5 and TRBJ2-2; the D gene is possibly TRBD1 (5 bases). The sequence was obtained from an adult in good health. The CDR3 nucleotides are TGTGCCAGCTTCAGACAGTACGGGGAGCTGTTTTTT. This encodes CASFRQYGELFF.